Shown below are 23 T cell receptor beta chains from a single sample sequenced in a study of Ad26.COV2.S vaccination and SARS-CoV-2 variants. Repertoires were generated with immunoSEQ multiplex PCR, while TCRdb's copy carries only in-frame clones and drops some. This sample yields some 450,000 clones, of which around 91% are seen a single time; roughly 3.9% belongs to the top ten. The sample's treatment: about 20 received Ad26.COV2.S at low or high dose, single or two shots; about 5 received placebo; per-sample allocation not given. Repertoires come from day 63 after the first vaccine or placebo injection. Sequenced material: peripheral blood, taken in a trial of Ad26.COV2.S vaccine versus placebo. Every receptor here comes from a person between 18 and 65 years old who received the Ad26.COV2.S COVID-19 vaccine or a placebo.

For the CDR3, the DNA is TGTGCCAGCAGGCCCAGCTCCTATAATTCACCCCTCCACTTT. Amino acids: CASRPSSYNSPLHF. The chain combines TRBV6-5 with TRBJ1-6; no clear D gene. The CDR3 covers 14 residues. Per the germline V gene, CDR1 is MNHEY and CDR2 is SVGAGI. Deletions cut 6 bases from V and 0 bases from J, with 6 bases between.

The chain links TRBV2 to TRBJ2-5; TRBD2 might be the D (5 bases). The CDR3 length is 16 residues. The germline CDR1 and CDR2 sequences are SNHLY and FYNNEI. V gave up 0 bases and J gave up 2 bases, with 13 bases separating them. CDR3 sequence (DNA): TGTGCCAGCAGTGAAGCAGAGGGATCGGCACAAGAGACCCAGTACTTC. Residues: CASSEAEGSAQETQYF.

This rearrangement joins TRBV27 to TRBJ2-1; 9 bases agree with TRBD2. CDR1 and CDR2 (germline): MNHEY, SMNVEV (reference sequence). Trimming at V came to 1 base and at J to 9 bases, leaving 10 bases not matched to a gene. The CDR3 extends over 16 amino acids. For the CDR3, the DNA is TGTGCCAGCAGTTTATGGCCTAGCGGGACGAGTAGTGAGCAGTTCTTC. Translation: CASSLWPSGTSSEQFF.

The count of this clone is one. The J gene is TRBJ2-5, the V gene TRBV5-4; D is perhaps TRBD2 (6 bases). Trimming cost V 3 bases and J 2 bases, with 14 bases left between them. Germline loops: CDR1 SGHNT, CDR2 YYREEE (reference sequence). CDR3 length: 15 amino acids. The CDR3, as DNA: TGTGCCAGCAGCTCCGAGACTAGGGCACAAGAGACCCAGTACTTC. Amino acids: CASSSETRAQETQYF. The full variable domain, with the rest looked up from reference TRBV5-4 and TRBJ2-5, is ETGVTQSPTHLIKTRGQQVTLRCSSQSGHNTVSWYQQALGQGPQFIFQYYREEENGRGNFPPRFSGLQFPNYSSELNVNALELDDSALYLCASSSETRAQETQYFGPGTRLLVL.

V and J are TRBV6-5 and TRBJ1-4; 9 nucleotides agree with TRBD1. Trimming at V came to 5 bases and at J to 8 bases, leaving 3 bases not matched to a gene. CDR1 MNHEY and CDR2 SVGAGI come from the germline V gene. The CDR3 loop spans 13 amino acids. In DNA form, the CDR3 reads TGTGCCAGCAGTAGGGACAGGGACGAAAAACTGTTTTTT. Translating it yields CASSRDRDEKLFF.

The chain is built from TRBV27 and TRBJ2-1; 11 bases agree with TRBD2. This CDR3 contains 15 residues. Germline CDR1 is MNHEY and CDR2 is SMNVEV (reference sequence). The trim removed 8 bases at V and 4 bases at J, leaving 7 bases unmatched. The chain's CDR3 is CASGLAGGVYNEQFF. As DNA, the CDR3 is TGTGCCAGCGGTCTAGCGGGAGGAGTTTACAATGAGCAGTTCTTC.

This rearrangement joins TRBV9 to TRBJ2-2; the match to TRBD2 covers 10 bases. The V gene end was trimmed by 3 bases and the J gene end by 5 bases; junction bases not matched to a gene: 7. Germline CDR1 and CDR2: SGDLS and YYNGEE. The CDR3 contains 16 residues. CDR3 protein: CASSASSGSETGELFF. The DNA for the CDR3 is TGTGCCAGCAGCGCATCTAGCGGGAGCGAGACCGGGGAGCTGTTTTTT.

The rearrangement uses TRBV7-2 and TRBJ2-1; D unclear. The V gene lost 3 bases and the J gene lost 10 bases, with 19 bases spanning the gap. The CDR3 is 15 amino acids. Germline V gene lookup returns CDR1 SGHTA and CDR2 FQGNSA. CDR3 amino acids: CASSLIGEQAAEQFF. The CDR3 DNA is TGTGCCAGCAGCTTGATTGGCGAACAAGCCGCGGAGCAGTTCTTC.

This rearrangement joins TRBV5-1 to TRBJ2-3; no clear D gene. The germline V gene encodes CDR1 SGHRS and CDR2 YFSETQ. The length of the CDR3 is 14 residues. Trimming removed 6 bases at V and 1 base at J, with 12 bases between. The CDR3 region is CASKSTLGTDTQYF. For the CDR3, the DNA is TGCGCCAGCAAGAGCACCCTCGGCACAGATACGCAGTATTTT.

The chain recombines TRBV10-2 with TRBJ2-2; a possible D gene is TRBD2 (6 bases). Trimming removed 9 bases at V and 3 bases at J, with 26 bases between. This CDR3 has 18 amino acids. CDR1 and CDR2 (germline): WSHSY, SAAADI. The CDR3 is CASTLPRSGGKDTGELFF. The CDR3 nucleotides read TGCGCCAGTACCTTACCTAGGTCTGGGGGGAAAGACACCGGGGAGCTGTTTTTT.

The J gene is TRBJ1-4, the V gene TRBV2; D is ambiguous. CDR3 length: 9 amino acids. Trimming took 2 bases from V and 11 from J, leaving 0 bases between them. Germline loops: CDR1 SNHLY, CDR2 FYNNEI. Here the CDR3 DNA reads TGTGCCAGCAGTGAAAAACTGTTTTTT. It is translated as CASSEKLFF.

The V call is TRBV6-4, the J call TRBJ1-3, with D tentatively TRBD1 (5 bases). The CDR3 is made up of 20 amino acids. V was clipped by 0 bases and J by 9 bases, with 30 bases between them. Germline V gives CDR1 MRHNA, CDR2 SNTAGT. The CDR3 sequence: CASSDSSRIRAPGSGGTIYF. Written as DNA, the CDR3 is TGTGCCAGCAGTGACTCGAGCAGGATTCGCGCCCCTGGAAGTGGGGGCACCATATATTTT.

V gene TRBV7-3 combines with J gene TRBJ2-4; D unclear. The CDR3 contains 19 residues. V lost 7 bases and J lost 2, with 27 bases in between. CDR1 and CDR2 (germline): SGHTA, FQGTGA. The CDR3 region has the DNA TGTGCCAGCACCCCGGCGGAAGATAACCCCGAAATAACCAAAAACATTCAGTACTTC. Its translation: CASTPAEDNPEITKNIQYF.

The chain employs TRBV23-1 and TRBJ2-5, with D perhaps matching TRBD1 (6 bases). TRBV23-1 is labeled an ORF, and its function is uncertain. CDR3 length equals 16 residues. Trimming removed 3 bases from V and 5 bases from J, with 19 bases in between. The DNA of the CDR3 is TGCGCCAGCAGTCATGACAGGCCGTCGAGGGGTGAGACCCAGTACTTC. Translating it yields CASSHDRPSRGETQYF.

The chain links TRBV28 to TRBJ2-1, with 7 positions matching TRBD2. CDR3 length: 16 residues. Germline V gene data show CDR1 as MDHEN and CDR2 as SYDVKM. The ends lost 3 bases at V and 0 bases at J; junction bases unmatched: 5. CDR3 in DNA: TGTGCCAGCAGTTTGGGCGGGAGCGGCTCCTACAATGAGCAGTTCTTC. Translation: CASSLGGSGSYNEQFF.

Worth noting for this clone: The same CDR3 is also encoded by other DNA sequences in this sample. The V gene is TRBV19, the J gene TRBJ1-2; 9 nucleotides agree with TRBD1. The CDR3 runs 14 residues. Germline V CDR1 and CDR2: LNHDA, SQIVND (reference sequence). Trimming took 6 bases from V and 3 from J; bases not matched to a gene: 5. CDR3 sequence reads: CASSPGQGHYGYTF. As DNA, the CDR3 is TGTGCCAGTAGCCCCGGACAGGGGCACTATGGCTACACCTTC.

The rearrangement uses TRBV30 and TRBJ1-3; unclear D gene. V dropped 3 bases and J dropped 4 bases, with 19 bases sitting between them. Germline CDR1 is GTSNPN and CDR2 is SVGIG (reference sequence). The CDR3 length is 16 residues. CDR3 nucleotides: TGTGCCTGGAGAACCCGCCCGGGGAGGGAAGGAAACACCATATATTTT. It encodes CAWRTRPGREGNTIYF.

The rearrangement links TRBV2 to TRBJ2-7; D may be TRBD2 (7 bases). The CDR3 is 14 amino acids. Trimming took 7 bases from V and 2 from J, leaving 15 bases between them. CDR1 SNHLY and CDR2 FYNNEI come from the germline V gene. The DNA of the CDR3 is TGTGCCAGCATAGGGGGAGGGCCCCCCTACGAGCAGTACTTC. Amino acids: CASIGGGPPYEQYF.

The gene calls are TRBV7-9 and TRBJ2-1; D ambiguous. Germline V gene lookup returns CDR1 SEHNR and CDR2 FQNEAQ (reference sequence). With 5 bases removed from V and 1 base from J, the gap between germline ends came to 12 bases. The CDR3 runs to 15 residues. The CDR3 sequence: CASSPATVSYNEQFF. CDR3 nucleotide sequence: TGTGCCAGCAGCCCCGCAACTGTTTCCTACAATGAGCAGTTCTTC.

The chain carries TRBV9 and TRBJ1-1; D might be TRBD1 (5 bases). The V gene lost 2 bases and the J gene lost 2 bases, with 10 bases spanning the gap. The V gene's germline CDR1 is SGDLS and CDR2 YYNGEE. The CDR3 has 14 residues. The CDR3 is CASSVTQGNTEAFF. The CDR3 DNA reads as TGTGCCAGCAGCGTTACTCAGGGAAACACTGAAGCTTTCTTT.

The chain uses TRBV25-1 and TRBJ1-3; perhaps TRBD1 as D (5 bases). The ends were cut back, 6 bases at V and 4 bases at J, with 19 bases in the middle. CDR1 MGHDK and CDR2 SYGVNS come from the germline V gene. This CDR3 spans 16 amino acids. This chain's CDR3 is CASSALSGTMGNTIYF. CDR3 DNA sequence: TGTGCCAGCAGCGCACTCTCCGGGACGATGGGAAACACCATATATTTT.

This chain connects TRBV7-2 to TRBJ2-1; tentative D call: TRBD2 (5 bases). This CDR3 region has 14 residues. The germline CDR1 and CDR2 sequences are SGHTA and FQGNSA. With 5 bases removed from V and 13 bases from J, the gap between germline ends came to 21 bases. In DNA, the CDR3 is TGTGCCAGCAGCCACTCTAGCACGGGCGTTGGTCAGTTCTTC. Protein product: CASSHSSTGVGQFF.

V gene TRBV19 combines with J gene TRBJ2-3; the match to TRBD2 covers 10 bases. The V segment lost 1 base and the J segment 5 bases; nucleotides outside the gene matches: 9. The germline V gene has CDR1 LNHDA and CDR2 SQIVND (reference sequence). The CDR3 covers 17 residues. The CDR3 DNA sequence: TGTGCCAGTAGTATAGTGGGGGCTAGCGGGAGAAAAGATACGCAGTATTTT. As protein: CASSIVGASGRKDTQYF.